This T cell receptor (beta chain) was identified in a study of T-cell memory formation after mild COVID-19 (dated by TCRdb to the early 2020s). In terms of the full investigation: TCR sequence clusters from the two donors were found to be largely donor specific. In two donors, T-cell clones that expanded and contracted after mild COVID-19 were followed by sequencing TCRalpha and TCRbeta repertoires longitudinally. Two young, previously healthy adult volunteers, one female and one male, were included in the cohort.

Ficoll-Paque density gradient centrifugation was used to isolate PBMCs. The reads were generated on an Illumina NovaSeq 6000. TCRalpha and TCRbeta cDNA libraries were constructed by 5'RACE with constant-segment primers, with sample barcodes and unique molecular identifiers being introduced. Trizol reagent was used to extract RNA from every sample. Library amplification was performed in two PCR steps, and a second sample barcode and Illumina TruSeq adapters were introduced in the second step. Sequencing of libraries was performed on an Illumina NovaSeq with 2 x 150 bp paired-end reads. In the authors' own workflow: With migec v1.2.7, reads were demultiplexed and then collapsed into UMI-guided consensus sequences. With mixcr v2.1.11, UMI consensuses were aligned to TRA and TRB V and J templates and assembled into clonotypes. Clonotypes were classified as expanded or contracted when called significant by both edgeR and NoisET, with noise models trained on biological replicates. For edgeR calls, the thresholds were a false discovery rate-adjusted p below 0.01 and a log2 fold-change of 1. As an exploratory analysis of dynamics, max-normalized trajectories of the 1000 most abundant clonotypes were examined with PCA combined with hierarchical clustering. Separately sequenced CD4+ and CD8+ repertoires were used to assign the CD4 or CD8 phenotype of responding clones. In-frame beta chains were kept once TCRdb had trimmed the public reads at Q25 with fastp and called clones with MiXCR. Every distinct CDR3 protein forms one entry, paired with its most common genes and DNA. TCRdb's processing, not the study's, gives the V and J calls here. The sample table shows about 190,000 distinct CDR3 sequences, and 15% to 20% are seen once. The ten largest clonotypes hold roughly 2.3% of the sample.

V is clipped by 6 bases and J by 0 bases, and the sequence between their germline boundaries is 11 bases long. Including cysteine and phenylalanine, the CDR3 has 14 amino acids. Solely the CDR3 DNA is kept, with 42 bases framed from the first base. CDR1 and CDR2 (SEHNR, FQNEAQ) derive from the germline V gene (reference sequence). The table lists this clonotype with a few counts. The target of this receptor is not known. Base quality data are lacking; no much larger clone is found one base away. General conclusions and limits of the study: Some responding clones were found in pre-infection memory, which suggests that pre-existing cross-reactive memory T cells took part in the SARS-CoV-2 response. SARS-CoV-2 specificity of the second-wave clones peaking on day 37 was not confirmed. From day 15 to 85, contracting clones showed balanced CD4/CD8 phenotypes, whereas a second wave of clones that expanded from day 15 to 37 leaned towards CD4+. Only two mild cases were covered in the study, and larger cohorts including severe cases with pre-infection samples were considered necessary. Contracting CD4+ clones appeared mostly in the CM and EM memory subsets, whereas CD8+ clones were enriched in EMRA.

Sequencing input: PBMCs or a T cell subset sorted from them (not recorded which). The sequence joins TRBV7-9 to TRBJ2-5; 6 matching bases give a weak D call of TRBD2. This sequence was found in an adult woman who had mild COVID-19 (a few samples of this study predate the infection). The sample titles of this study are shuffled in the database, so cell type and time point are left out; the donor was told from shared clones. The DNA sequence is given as TGTGCCAGCAGAGCCGGGAGCAACCAAGAGACCCAGTACTTC. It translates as CASRAGSNQETQYF.